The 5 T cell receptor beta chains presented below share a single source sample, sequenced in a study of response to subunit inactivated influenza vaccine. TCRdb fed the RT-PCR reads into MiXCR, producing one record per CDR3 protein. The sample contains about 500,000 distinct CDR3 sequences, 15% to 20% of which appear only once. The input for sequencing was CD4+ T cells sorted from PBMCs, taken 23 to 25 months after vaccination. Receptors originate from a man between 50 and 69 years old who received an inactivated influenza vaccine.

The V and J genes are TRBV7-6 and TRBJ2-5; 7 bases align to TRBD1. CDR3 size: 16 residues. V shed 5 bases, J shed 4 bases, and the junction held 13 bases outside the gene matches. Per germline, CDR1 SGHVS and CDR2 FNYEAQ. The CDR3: CASSRKTGPPGETQYF. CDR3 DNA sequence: TGTGCCAGCAGCCGAAAGACAGGGCCCCCTGGAGAGACCCAGTACTTC.

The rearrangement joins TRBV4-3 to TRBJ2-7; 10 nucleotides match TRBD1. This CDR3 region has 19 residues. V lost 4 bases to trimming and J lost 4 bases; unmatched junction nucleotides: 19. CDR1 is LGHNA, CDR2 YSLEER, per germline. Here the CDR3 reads CASSRLTPGAGQGQYEQYF. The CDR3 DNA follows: TGCGCCAGCAGCCGACTGACCCCAGGGGCGGGACAGGGGCAATACGAGCAGTACTTC.

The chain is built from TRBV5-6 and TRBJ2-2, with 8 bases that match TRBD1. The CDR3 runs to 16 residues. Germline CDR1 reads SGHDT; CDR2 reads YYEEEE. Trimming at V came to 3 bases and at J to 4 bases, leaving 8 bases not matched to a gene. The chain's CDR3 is CASSYGQGRVTGELFF. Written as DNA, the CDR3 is TGTGCCAGCAGCTACGGACAGGGAAGGGTCACCGGGGAGCTGTTTTTT.

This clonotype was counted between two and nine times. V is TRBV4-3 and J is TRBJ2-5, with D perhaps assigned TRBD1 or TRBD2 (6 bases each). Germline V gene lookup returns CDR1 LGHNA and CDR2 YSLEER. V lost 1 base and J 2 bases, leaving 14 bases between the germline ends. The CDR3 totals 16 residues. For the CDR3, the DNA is TGCGCCAGCAGCCAAGCCTCCCCGGGGGCGCAAGAGACCCAGTACTTC. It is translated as CASSQASPGAQETQYF.

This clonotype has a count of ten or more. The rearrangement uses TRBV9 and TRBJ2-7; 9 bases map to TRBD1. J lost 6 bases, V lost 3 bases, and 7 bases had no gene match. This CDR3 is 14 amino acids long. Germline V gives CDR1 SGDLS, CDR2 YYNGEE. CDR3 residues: CASSALGTGFEQYF. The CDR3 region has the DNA TGTGCCAGCAGCGCCCTGGGGACAGGGTTCGAGCAGTACTTC.